This is a list of T cell receptor beta chains from one sample in a study of blood T cell repertoires in COVID-19. TCRdb's table, derived via immunoSEQ multiplex PCR, lists solely in-frame clones and lacks some. The profile shows 150,000 to 200,000 clones, over 75% of them singletons. Sequenced sample: PBMCs or T cells enriched from blood (not recorded which). Receptor source: a woman in her forties or fifties who had recovered from COVID-19. CDR3s leave out the opening cysteine and the closing phenylalanine or tryptophan. D genes are given only for firm matches. Size is omitted from some rows. Given values are once, few, many or a class for expanded clones.

abundance	v_gene	j_gene	d_gene	CDR3aa
few	TRBV6-2/TRBV6-3	TRBJ2-7	NA	ASSHSQGYEQY
NA	TRBV2	TRBJ1-4	NA	ASSNQGQNEKLF
NA	TRBV12-3/TRBV12-4	TRBJ1-2	NA	ASSLRSNYGYT
NA	TRBV7-8	TRBJ2-1	NA	ASSLATRGINEQF
NA	TRBV30	TRBJ1-4	NA	AWGKTGAPNEKLF
NA	TRBV18	TRBJ1-4	NA	ASSPGETNEKLF
NA	TRBV6-2/TRBV6-3	TRBJ2-7	TRBD1	ASSGGQGSDEQY
NA	TRBV7-9	TRBJ1-1	NA	ASSSDRPNTEAF
NA	TRBV12-3/TRBV12-4	TRBJ1-4	TRBD1	ASTRTGEKLF
NA	TRBV5-1	TRBJ2-3	TRBD1	ASSSGQGKDTQY
NA	TRBV7-8	TRBJ1-1	NA	ASSPTAFYTEAF
few	TRBV11-2	TRBJ1-2	NA	ASSSGQRYGYT
NA	TRBV28	TRBJ1-1	NA	ASSERDNEAF
NA	TRBV6-5	TRBJ2-5	TRBD2	ASRRGLAVRETQY
NA	TRBV5-6	TRBJ1-3	TRBD1	ASSWTGRTTGDTIY
NA	TRBV5-6	TRBJ2-7	NA	ASSYREPYEQY
NA	TRBV2	TRBJ2-5	TRBD2	ASSEALLRGGETQY